The TCR beta chain under discussion was sequenced for a study of T cells in Graves' hyperthyroidism and ophthalmopathy. The V gene's germline CDR1 is SGHRS and CDR2 YFSETQ. V shed 1 base and J shed 3 bases, with 22 bases lying between them. The CDR3 loop spans 18 amino acids. RNA transcripts yielded amplified TCR beta CDR3 regions. In the first-round RT-PCR of the TCR CDR3, the HTBI primer set was used. TCRdb reanalysed the multiplex PCR reads using MiXCR and keeps one entry per CDR3 protein. This table holds 300,000 to 400,000 distinct CDR3 sequences, about 13% found once. V is TRBV5-1 and J is TRBJ2-5; possibly TRBD2 for D (7 bases). This TCR was recovered from a woman in her late teens or twenties with Graves' hyperthyroidism. Sequencing was carried out using blood. The CDR3 is CASSLLGRSRGPEETQYF. Written as DNA, the CDR3 is TGCGCCAGCAGCTTGCTCGGCCGTTCGCGGGGGCCGGAAGAGACCCAGTACTTC. Combining the CDR3 with reference TRBV5-1 and TRBJ2-5 gives the whole variable domain KAGVTQTPRYLIKTRGQQVTLSCSPISGHRSVSWYQQTPGQGLQFLFEYFSETQRNKGNFPGRFSGRQFSNSRSEMNVSTLELGDSALYLCASSLLGRSRGPEETQYFGPGTRLLVL.